The 2 T cell receptor beta chains listed next were all sequenced from one sample in a study of T cells in Graves' hyperthyroidism and ophthalmopathy. Amplification of TCR beta CDR3 regions was performed using RNA transcripts as template. In the first-round RT-PCR of the TCR CDR3, the HTBI primer set was used. MiXCR, run by TCRdb on the multiplex PCR reads, gives a single entry per CDR3 protein. The sample lists hundreds of thousands of distinct CDR3 sequences; about 22% were seen once. The sample taken for sequencing was blood. Receptors originate from a woman between 65 and 79 years old with Graves' ophthalmopathy.

The chain has TRBV6-5 and TRBJ1-3; a weak D match, TRBD1 (6 bases). This CDR3 spans 15 amino acids. Trimming cost V 0 bases and J 2 bases, with 8 bases left between them. The V gene's germline CDR1 is MNHEY and CDR2 SVGAGI. In DNA, the CDR3 is TGTGCCAGCAGTTACTCGGGGGGCCCTGGAAACACCATATATTTT. Amino acid sequence: CASSYSGGPGNTIYF.

This clonotype was detected a few times. This sequence joins TRBV6-5 and TRBJ1-1; 8 positions agree with TRBD1. This CDR3 is 17 amino acids long. Germline V gene lookup returns CDR1 MNHEY and CDR2 SVGAGI. The V segment lost 1 base and the J segment 2 bases; nucleotides outside the gene matches: 9. The CDR3 loop is CASSYFGQGHTNTEAFF. In DNA form, the CDR3 reads TGTGCCAGCAGTTACTTTGGACAGGGCCACACCAACACTGAAGCTTTCTTT.